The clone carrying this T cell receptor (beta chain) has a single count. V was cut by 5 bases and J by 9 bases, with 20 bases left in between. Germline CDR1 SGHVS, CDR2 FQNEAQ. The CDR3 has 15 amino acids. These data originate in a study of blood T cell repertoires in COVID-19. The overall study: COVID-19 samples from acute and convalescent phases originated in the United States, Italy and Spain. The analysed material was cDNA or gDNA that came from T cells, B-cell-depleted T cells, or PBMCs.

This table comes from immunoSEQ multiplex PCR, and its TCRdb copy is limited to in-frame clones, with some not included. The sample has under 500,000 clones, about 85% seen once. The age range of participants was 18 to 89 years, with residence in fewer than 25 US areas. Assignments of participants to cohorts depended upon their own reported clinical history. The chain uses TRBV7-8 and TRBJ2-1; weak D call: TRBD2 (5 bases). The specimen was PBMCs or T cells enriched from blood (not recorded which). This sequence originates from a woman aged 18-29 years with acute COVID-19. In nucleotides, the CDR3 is TGTGCCAGCAGCCCCGGGGTCGGCCGATCAACTGAGCAGTTCTTC. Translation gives CASSPGVGRSTEQFF.